The clone carrying this TCR beta chain has more than one count but fewer than ten. Antigen: not known. Assay used: immunoSEQ multiplex PCR; TCRdb lists only in-frame clones, some missing. Among about 73,000 clones listed, around 73% were seen once. Following 10 days of culture, CD4+ T cells were isolated. As their vaccination, participants received two doses of either BNT162b2 or mRNA-1273. This sample was included in a study of vaccination effects on CD4 cells after COVID-19. With 3 bases removed from V and 0 bases from J, the gap between germline ends came to 14 bases. The CDR3 runs to 17 residues. Per the germline V gene, CDR1 is MGHRA and CDR2 is YSYEKL.

This chain uses TRBV4-1 with TRBJ1-4; D is perhaps TRBD1 (6 bases). This TCR derives from a human donor who received a COVID-19 vaccine. The sample in question was CD4+ T cells from PBMCs cultured without peptide, obtained after COVID-19 vaccination. The CDR3 protein is CASSQLLDSSTNEKLFF. Written as DNA, the CDR3 is TGCGCCAGCAGCCAGTTACTGGACAGCTCAACTAATGAAAAACTGTTTTTT.